This T cell receptor (beta chain) was profiled in a study of T-cell reconstitution after alpha-beta-depleted transplantation in children. This clonotype was detected only a few times. TCRbeta library preparation incorporated unique molecular identifiers. One entry per CDR3 protein, called by TCRdb with MiXCR from the PCR reads. The sample has around 190,000 distinct CDR3 sequences; roughly 6.6% are singletons. This CDR3 has 12 residues. V was trimmed by 7 bases and J by 8 bases, leaving 15 bases between them. The germline CDR1 and CDR2 sequences are DFQATT and SNEGSKA (reference sequence). Sequenced here: PBMCs, sampled before TCRalphabeta/CD19-depleted stem cell transplant. This clonotype originated in a boy aged 2 to 10 with acute lymphoblastic leukemia, due to receive a stem cell transplant. The chain recombines TRBV20-1 with TRBJ2-1, with D perhaps TRBD1 or TRBD2 (6 bases each). The CDR3 DNA reads as TGCAGTGGGGGAGTGGGGGGCGATGAGCAGTTCTTC. Protein product: CSGGVGGDEQFF.